Listed here are 8 T cell receptor beta chains from one sample, sequenced in a study of blood T cell repertoires in COVID-19. The repertoire was sequenced with immunoSEQ multiplex PCR; TCRdb's copy has only in-frame clones and lacks some. The table shows around 120,000 clones, with 83% occurring only once. The source material was peripheral blood. These receptors were collected from an elderly man with active or convalescent COVID-19.

The chain is built from TRBV6-2 or TRBV6-3 and TRBJ1-6, with D perhaps matching TRBD1 (6 bases). The CDR3 has 13 amino acids. CDR1 and CDR2 (germline): MNHEY, SVGEGT. V was trimmed by 5 bases and J by 8 bases, leaving 10 bases between them. The CDR3 DNA sequence: TGTGCCAGCAGTGACCAGGGGTATTCACCCCTCCACTTT. This gives the protein CASSDQGYSPLHF.

The chain couples TRBV11-3 to TRBJ2-3; 10 bases agree with TRBD1. V was clipped by 1 base and J by 5 bases; unmatched bases: 9. The CDR3 is 17 residues long. Per the germline V gene, CDR1 is SGHNT and CDR2 is YENEEA. The CDR3 nucleotides are TGTGCCAGCAGCTTAGGGGCCGGGACAGGGGCTTTAGATACGCAGTATTTT. This sequence encodes CASSLGAGTGALDTQYF.

The chain recombines TRBV29-1 with TRBJ2-2, with TRBD2 as a possible D gene (5 bases). Germline-derived CDR1 and CDR2 are SQVTM and ANQGSEA. V lost 4 bases and J 6 bases, leaving 15 bases between the germline ends. The CDR3 length is 14 residues. The CDR3 loop reads CSVVLGFGAGELFF. CDR3 DNA: TGCAGCGTTGTACTAGGATTTGGCGCCGGGGAGCTGTTTTTT.

This clone was seen a few times. This chain links TRBV28 with TRBJ1-5, with D perhaps TRBD1 (6 bases). The V gene lost 5 bases and the J gene lost 5 bases, with 16 bases spanning the gap. The CDR3 totals 15 residues. Per germline, CDR1 MDHEN and CDR2 SYDVKM. CDR3 residues: CASSEAGRGHQPQHF. In nucleotides, the CDR3 is TGTGCCAGCAGTGAGGCTGGCAGGGGCCATCAGCCCCAGCATTTT.

This clone came up a few times. The CDR3 sequence: CASSDGHHTDTQYF. The CDR3 bases are TGTGCCAGCAGTGATGGACATCACACAGATACGCAGTATTTT. The rearrangement links TRBV25-1 to TRBJ2-3; possibly TRBD1 for D (5 bases). Germline values: CDR1 MGHDK, CDR2 SYGVNS. This CDR3 has 14 amino acids. The V and J ends lost 3 bases and 2 bases respectively, with 9 bases between them.

The chain links TRBV19 to TRBJ1-5; D is unclear. The germline V gene encodes CDR1 LNHDA and CDR2 SQIVND (reference sequence). This CDR3 is built from 13 residues. The germline V and J ends were trimmed by 4 bases and 7 bases, with 11 bases remaining between them. The CDR3 region has the DNA TGTGCCAGTAGTAGGACTGCTAGCCAGCCCCAGCATTTT. Residues: CASSRTASQPQHF.

The CDR3, as DNA: TGCGCCAGCAGCTTACGGGACAGGGCCTACGAGCAGTACTTC. As protein: CASSLRDRAYEQYF. The J gene is TRBJ2-7, the V gene TRBV5-1; the match to TRBD1 covers 9 bases. This CDR3 has 14 amino acids. Unmatched junction bases numbered 2, after V lost 2 bases and J lost 2 bases. The germline gives CDR1 SGHRS, CDR2 YFSETQ.

The chain joins TRBV19 to TRBJ1-6, with D maybe TRBD1 (5 bases). The CDR3 consists of 15 residues. Trimming removed 3 bases from V and 7 bases from J, with 13 bases in between. Germline V gives CDR1 LNHDA, CDR2 SQIVND (reference sequence). The CDR3 region has the DNA TGTGCCAGTAGTATCGGGGCCGGGGGGAATTCACCCCTCCACTTT. It codes for CASSIGAGGNSPLHF.